The following is a T cell receptor beta chain sequence with its context. Living in about two dozen US areas, the participants were between about 18 and 90 years of age. Participants were placed into cohorts based on the clinical history they reported. V was cut by 6 bases and J by 7 bases, with 18 bases left in between. Germline CDR1 reads LNHDA; CDR2 reads SQIVND (reference sequence). CDR3 size: 15 residues. This specimen belongs to a study of blood T cell repertoires in COVID-19. Study-level information: Sources were T cells, B-cell-depleted T cells, or PBMCs; the material itself was cDNA or gDNA.

Assay: immunoSEQ multiplex PCR; the TCRdb copy retains only in-frame clones and omits some. This table has just over 300,000 clones, around 90% appearing once. The J gene is TRBJ2-2, the V gene TRBV19; D may be TRBD1 (6 bases). The sequenced sample consisted of PBMCs or T cells enriched from blood (not recorded which). This sequence originates from a woman aged 18-35 years with acute COVID-19. The CDR3 nucleotides read TGTGCCAGTAGGGTCGCTTACCCAGGGGACGGGGAGCTGTTTTTT. Its protein is CASRVAYPGDGELFF.